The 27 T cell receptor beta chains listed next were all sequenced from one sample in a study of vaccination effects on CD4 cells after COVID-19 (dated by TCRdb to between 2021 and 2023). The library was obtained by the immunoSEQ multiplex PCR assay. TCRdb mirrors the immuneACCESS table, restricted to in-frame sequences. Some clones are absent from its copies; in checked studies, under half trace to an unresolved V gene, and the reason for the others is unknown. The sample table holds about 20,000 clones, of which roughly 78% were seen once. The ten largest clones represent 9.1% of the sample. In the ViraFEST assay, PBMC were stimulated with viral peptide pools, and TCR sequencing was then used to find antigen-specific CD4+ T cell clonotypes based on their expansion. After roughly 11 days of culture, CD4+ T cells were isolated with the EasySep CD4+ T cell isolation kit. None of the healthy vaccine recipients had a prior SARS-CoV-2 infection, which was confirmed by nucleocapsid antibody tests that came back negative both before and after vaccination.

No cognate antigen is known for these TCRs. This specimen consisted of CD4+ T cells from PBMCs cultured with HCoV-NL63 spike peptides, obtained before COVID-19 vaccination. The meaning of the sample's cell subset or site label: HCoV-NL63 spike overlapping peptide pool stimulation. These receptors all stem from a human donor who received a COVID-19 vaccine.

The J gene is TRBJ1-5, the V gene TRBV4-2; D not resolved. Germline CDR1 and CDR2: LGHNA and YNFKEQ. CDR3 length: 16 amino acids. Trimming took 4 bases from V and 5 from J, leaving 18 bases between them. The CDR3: CASSPEWARSDQPQHF. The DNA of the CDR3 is TGTGCCAGCAGCCCCGAATGGGCGCGAAGCGATCAGCCCCAGCATTTT.

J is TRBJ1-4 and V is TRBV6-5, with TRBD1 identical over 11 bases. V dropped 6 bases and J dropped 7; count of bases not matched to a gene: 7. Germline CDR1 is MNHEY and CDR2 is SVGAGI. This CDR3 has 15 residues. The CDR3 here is CASSGQGAGGEKLFF. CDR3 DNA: TGTGCCAGCAGCGGACAGGGGGCTGGTGGTGAAAAACTGTTTTTT.

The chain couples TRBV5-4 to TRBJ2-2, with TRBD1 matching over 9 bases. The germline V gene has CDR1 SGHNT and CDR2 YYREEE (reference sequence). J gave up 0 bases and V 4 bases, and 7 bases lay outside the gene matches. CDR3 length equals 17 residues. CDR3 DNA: TGTGCCAGCAGCCCTCCGGGACAGGGTTCGAACACCGGGGAGCTGTTTTTT. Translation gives CASSPPGQGSNTGELFF.

The CDR3 is CASRITGGQPQHF. In DNA, the CDR3 is TGTGCCAGCAGGATAACAGGGGGCCAGCCCCAGCATTTT. The rearrangement links TRBV12-3 or TRBV12-4 to TRBJ1-5, with TRBD1 identical over 9 bases. The V gene end was trimmed by 6 bases and the J gene end by 7 bases; junction bases not matched to a gene: 4. The CDR3 extends over 13 amino acids.

The CDR3, as DNA: TGTGCCAGCAGAGGACTAGCGGGAACCTACGAGCAGTACTTC. Translating gives CASRGLAGTYEQYF. The chain employs TRBV6-5 and TRBJ2-7; TRBD2 matches at 12 bases. Germline CDR1 reads MNHEY; CDR2 reads SVGAGI. V was clipped by 6 bases and J by 2 bases; unmatched bases: 2. This CDR3 contains 14 residues.

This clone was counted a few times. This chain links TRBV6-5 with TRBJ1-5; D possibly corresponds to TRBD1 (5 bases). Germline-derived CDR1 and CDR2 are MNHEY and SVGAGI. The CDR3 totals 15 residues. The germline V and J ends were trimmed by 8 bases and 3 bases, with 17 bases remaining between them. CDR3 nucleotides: TGTGCCAGCCTCCTCGGGACTCACTCCAATCAGCCCCAGCATTTT. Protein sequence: CASLLGTHSNQPQHF.

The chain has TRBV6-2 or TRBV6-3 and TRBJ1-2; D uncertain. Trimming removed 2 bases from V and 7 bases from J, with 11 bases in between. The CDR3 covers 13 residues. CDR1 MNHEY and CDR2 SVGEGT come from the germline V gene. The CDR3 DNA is TGTGCCAGCAGTTACACTCGAGTAGGTGGCTACACCTTC. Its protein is CASSYTRVGGYTF.

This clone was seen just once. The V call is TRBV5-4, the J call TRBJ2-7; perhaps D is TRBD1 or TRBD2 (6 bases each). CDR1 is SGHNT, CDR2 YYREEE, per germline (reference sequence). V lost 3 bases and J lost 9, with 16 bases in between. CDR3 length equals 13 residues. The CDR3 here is CASSSQGLGGQYF. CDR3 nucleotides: TGTGCCAGCAGCTCGCAGGGGTTGGGGGGGCAGTACTTC.

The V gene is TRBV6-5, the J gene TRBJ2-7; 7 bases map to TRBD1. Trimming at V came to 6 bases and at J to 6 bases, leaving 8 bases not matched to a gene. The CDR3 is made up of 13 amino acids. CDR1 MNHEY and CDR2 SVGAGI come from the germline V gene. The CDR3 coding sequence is TGTGCCAGCAGCCGCCCGACAGGGCTCGAGCAGTACTTC. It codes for CASSRPTGLEQYF.

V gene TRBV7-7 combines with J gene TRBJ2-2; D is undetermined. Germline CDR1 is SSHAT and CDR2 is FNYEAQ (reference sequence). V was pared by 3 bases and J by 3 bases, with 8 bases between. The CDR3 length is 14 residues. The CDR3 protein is CASSFQEDTGELFF. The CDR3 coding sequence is TGTGCCAGCAGCTTCCAAGAAGACACCGGGGAGCTGTTTTTT.

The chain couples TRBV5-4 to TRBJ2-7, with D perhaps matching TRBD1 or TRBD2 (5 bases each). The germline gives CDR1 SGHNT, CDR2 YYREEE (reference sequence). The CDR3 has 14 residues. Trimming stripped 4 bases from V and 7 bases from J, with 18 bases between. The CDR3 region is CASSPQGRTTEQYF. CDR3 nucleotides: TGTGCCAGCAGCCCCCAGGGACGCACTACGGAGCAGTACTTC.

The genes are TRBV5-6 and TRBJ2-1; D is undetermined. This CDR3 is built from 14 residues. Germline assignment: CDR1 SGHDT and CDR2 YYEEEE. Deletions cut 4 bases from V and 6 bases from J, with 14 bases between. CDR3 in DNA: TGTGCCAGCAGCCCTCTTTTTAGTTCCAATGAGCAGTTCTTC. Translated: CASSPLFSSNEQFF.

CDR3 loop: CASSPSSRDRTWSGNTIYF. CDR3 DNA sequence: TGTGCCAGCAGCCCCAGTTCCCGGGACAGGACCTGGTCTGGAAACACCATATATTTT. The V call is TRBV5-6, the J call TRBJ1-3; TRBD1 matches at 8 bases. The junction had 16 bases not matched to a gene; V was cut back by 4 bases and J by 1 base. Germline values: CDR1 SGHDT, CDR2 YYEEEE. This CDR3 is built from 19 residues.

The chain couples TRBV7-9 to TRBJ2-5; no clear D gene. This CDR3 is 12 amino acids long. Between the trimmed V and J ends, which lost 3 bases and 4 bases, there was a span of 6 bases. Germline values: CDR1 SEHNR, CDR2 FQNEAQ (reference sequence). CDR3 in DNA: TGTGCCAGCAGCTTCGCTCGAGAGACCCAGTACTTC. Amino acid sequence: CASSFARETQYF.

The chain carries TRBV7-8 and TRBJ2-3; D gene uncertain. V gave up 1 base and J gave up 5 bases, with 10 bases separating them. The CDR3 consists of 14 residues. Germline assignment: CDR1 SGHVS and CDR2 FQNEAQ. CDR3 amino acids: CASSLGGSRDTQYF. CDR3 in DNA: TGTGCCAGCAGCTTAGGAGGTAGTAGAGATACGCAGTATTTT. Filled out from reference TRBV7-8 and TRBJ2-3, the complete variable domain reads GAGVSQSPRYKVAKRGQDVALRCDPISGHVSLFWYQQALGQGPEFLTYFQNEAQLDKSGLPSDRFFAERPEGSVSTLKIQRTQQEDSAVYLCASSLGGSRDTQYFGPGTRLTVL.

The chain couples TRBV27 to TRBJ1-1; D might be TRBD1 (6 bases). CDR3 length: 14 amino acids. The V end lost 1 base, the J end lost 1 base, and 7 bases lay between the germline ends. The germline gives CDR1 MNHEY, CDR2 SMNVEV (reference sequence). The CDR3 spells CASSLYRENTEAFF. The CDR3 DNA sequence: TGTGCCAGCAGTTTATACAGGGAGAACACTGAAGCTTTCTTT.

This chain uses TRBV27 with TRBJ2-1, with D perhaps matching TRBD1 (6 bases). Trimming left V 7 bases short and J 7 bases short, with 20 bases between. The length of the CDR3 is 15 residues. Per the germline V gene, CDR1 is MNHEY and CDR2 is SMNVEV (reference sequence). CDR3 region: CASTPQGSSRNEQFF. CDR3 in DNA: TGTGCCAGCACTCCCCAGGGGTCTAGCCGAAATGAGCAGTTCTTC.

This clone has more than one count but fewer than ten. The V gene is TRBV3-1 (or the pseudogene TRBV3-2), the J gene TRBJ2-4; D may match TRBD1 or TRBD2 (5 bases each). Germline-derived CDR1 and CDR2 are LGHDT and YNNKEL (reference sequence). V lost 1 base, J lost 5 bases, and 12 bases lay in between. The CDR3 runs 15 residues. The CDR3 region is CASSQGTGPQNIQYF. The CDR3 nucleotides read TGTGCCAGCAGCCAAGGAACGGGACCGCAAAACATTCAGTACTTC.

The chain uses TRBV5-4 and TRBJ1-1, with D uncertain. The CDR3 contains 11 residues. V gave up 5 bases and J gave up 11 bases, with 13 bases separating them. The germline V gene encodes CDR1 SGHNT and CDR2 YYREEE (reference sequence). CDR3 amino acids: CASRLDGEAFF. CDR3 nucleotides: TGTGCCAGCAGGTTAGACGGGGAGGCTTTCTTT.

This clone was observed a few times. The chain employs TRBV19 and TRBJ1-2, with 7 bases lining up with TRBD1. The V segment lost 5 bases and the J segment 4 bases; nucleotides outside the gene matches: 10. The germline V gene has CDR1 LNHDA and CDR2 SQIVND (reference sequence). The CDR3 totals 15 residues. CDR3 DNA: TGTGCCAGTAGTCCTCAGACAGGGCCATCCTATGGCTACACCTTC. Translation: CASSPQTGPSYGYTF.

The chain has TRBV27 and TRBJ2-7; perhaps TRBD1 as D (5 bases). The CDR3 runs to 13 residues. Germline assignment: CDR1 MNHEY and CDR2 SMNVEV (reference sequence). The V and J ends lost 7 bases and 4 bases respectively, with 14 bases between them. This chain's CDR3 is CASKTPGPYEQYF. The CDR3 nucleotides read TGTGCCAGCAAGACCCCAGGGCCATACGAGCAGTACTTC.

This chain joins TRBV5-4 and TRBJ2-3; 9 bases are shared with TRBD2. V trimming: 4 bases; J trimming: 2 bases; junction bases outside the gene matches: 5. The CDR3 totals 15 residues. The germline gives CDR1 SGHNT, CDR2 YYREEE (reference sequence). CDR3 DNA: TGTGCCAGCAGCCTTACTAGCGGGTCCACAGATACGCAGTATTTT. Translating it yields CASSLTSGSTDTQYF.

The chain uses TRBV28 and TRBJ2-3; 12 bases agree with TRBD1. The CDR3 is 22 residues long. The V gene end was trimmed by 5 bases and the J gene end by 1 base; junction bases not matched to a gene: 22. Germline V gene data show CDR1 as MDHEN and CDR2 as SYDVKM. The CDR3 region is CASSLPGTGGAGSPRRTDTQYF. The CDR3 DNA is TGTGCCAGCAGTCTACCCGGGACAGGGGGCGCCGGATCACCGAGGCGCACAGATACGCAGTATTTT.

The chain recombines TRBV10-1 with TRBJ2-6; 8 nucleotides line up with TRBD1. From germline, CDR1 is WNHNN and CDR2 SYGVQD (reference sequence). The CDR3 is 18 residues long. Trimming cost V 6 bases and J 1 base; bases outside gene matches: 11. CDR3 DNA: TGCGCCAGCAGACGACAGGGGACTCCCAGGTCTGGGGCCAACGTCCTGACTTTC. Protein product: CASRRQGTPRSGANVLTF.

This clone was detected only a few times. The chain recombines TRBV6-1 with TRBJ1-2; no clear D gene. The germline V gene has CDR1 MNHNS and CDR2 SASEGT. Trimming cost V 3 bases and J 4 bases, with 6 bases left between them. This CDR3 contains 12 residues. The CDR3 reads CASSDSLYGYTF. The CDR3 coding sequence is TGTGCCAGCAGTGACAGCCTCTATGGCTACACCTTC.

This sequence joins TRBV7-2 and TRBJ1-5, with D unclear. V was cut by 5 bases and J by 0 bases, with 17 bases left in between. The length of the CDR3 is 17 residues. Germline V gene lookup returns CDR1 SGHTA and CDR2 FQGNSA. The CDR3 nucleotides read TGTGCCAGCAGCCCGGGCCTAGCTCTAGCTAGCAATCAGCCCCAGCATTTT. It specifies CASSPGLALASNQPQHF.

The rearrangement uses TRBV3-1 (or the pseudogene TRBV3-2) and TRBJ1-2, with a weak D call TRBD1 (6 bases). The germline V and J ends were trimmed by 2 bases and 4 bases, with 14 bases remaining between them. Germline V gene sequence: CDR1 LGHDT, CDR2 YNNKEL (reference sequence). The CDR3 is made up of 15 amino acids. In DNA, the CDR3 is TGTGCCAGCAGCCAACTCGACAGGCCGGGCTATGGCTACACCTTC. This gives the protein CASSQLDRPGYGYTF.